This passage covers 26 T cell receptor beta chains from one sample sequenced in a study of control samples from healthy donors and cancer patients. The method was immunoSEQ multiplex PCR; TCRdb's version includes in-frame clones alone and lacks a portion of them. The sample includes approximately 150,000 clones, more than 90% of them seen just once. The specimen was blood. Receptors originate from a man between 25 and 39 years old in good health.

On this clone: The sample holds other DNA sequences that translate to the same CDR3. V and J are TRBV2 and TRBJ1-5, with 9 bases lining up with TRBD1. The CDR3 sequence is 14 residues long. Germline loops: CDR1 SNHLY, CDR2 FYNNEI. V lost 10 bases and J lost 1; bases outside the gene matches: 5. The CDR3 sequence: CATLGQGSNQPQHF. The CDR3, as DNA: TGTGCCACCCTAGGACAGGGGAGCAATCAGCCCCAGCATTTT.

The chain is built from TRBV9 and TRBJ2-3; 12 bases fit TRBD2. Germline V gene lookup returns CDR1 SGDLS and CDR2 YYNGEE. CDR3 length: 16 amino acids. Unmatched junction bases numbered 4, after V lost 4 bases and J lost 1 base. The chain's CDR3 is CASSTLAGGRTDTQYF. CDR3 nucleotide sequence: TGTGCCAGCAGCACACTAGCGGGGGGACGCACAGATACGCAGTATTTT.

The V and J genes are TRBV5-4 and TRBJ1-1, with 9 bases that match TRBD1. There are 15 residues in the CDR3. Germline CDR1 reads SGHNT; CDR2 reads YYREEE (reference sequence). Trimming removed 4 bases from V and 5 bases from J; junction bases left unmatched: 9. The CDR3 here is CASSLGGDRVTEAFF. For the CDR3, the DNA is TGTGCCAGCAGCCTGGGGGGGGACAGGGTAACTGAAGCTTTCTTT.

This chain links TRBV4-1 with TRBJ1-1; D is unclear. Germline CDR1 MGHRA, CDR2 YSYEKL. Trimming stripped 1 base from V and 6 bases from J, with 12 bases between. The CDR3 contains 14 residues. DNA of the CDR3: TGCGCCAGCAGCCAAGTAGGTTCGATTGCTGAAGCTTTCTTT. Translation: CASSQVGSIAEAFF.

CDR3 residues: CASSSLGETQYF. In nucleotides, the CDR3 is TGTGCCAGCAGTTCCCTAGGGGAGACCCAGTACTTC. V and J are TRBV28 and TRBJ2-5; D is unclear. V gave up 4 bases and J gave up 5 bases, with 8 bases separating them. Per germline, CDR1 MDHEN and CDR2 SYDVKM. This CDR3 comprises 12 residues.

The chain carries TRBV7-9 and TRBJ1-3, with D unresolved. Between the trimmed V and J ends, which lost 5 bases and 4 bases, there was a span of 6 bases. From germline, CDR1 is SEHNR and CDR2 FQNEAQ (reference sequence). There are 12 residues in the CDR3. CDR3 in amino acids: CASSPTGNTIYF. In nucleotides, the CDR3 is TGTGCCAGCAGCCCCACCGGAAACACCATATATTTT. Variable domain in full (rest from reference TRBV7-9 and TRBJ1-3): DTGVSQNPRHKITKRGQNVTFRCDPISEHNRLYWYRQTLGQGPEFLTYFQNEAQLEKSRLLSDRFSAERPKGSFSTLEIQRTEQGDSAMYLCASSPTGNTIYFGEGSWLTVV.

In nucleotides, the CDR3 is TGTGCCATCAGTGAGGGCTACTATGGCTACACCTTC. It is translated as CAISEGYYGYTF. The chain uses TRBV10-3 and TRBJ1-2, with D hard to call. Germline lookup yields CDR1 ENHRY and CDR2 SYGVKD. Between the trimmed V and J ends, which lost 2 bases and 3 bases, there was a span of 4 bases. There are 12 residues in the CDR3.

The chain links TRBV7-9 to TRBJ2-1; 7 bases are a match to TRBD1. Looked up from germline, CDR1 is SEHNR and CDR2 is FQNEAQ (reference sequence). V shed 6 bases, J shed 0 bases, and the junction held 11 bases outside the gene matches. The CDR3 is 17 amino acids. The CDR3 spells CASSSLGQASSYNEQFF. CDR3 coding DNA: TGTGCCAGCAGTTCATTAGGACAGGCTAGCTCCTACAATGAGCAGTTCTTC. The variable domain in full, with the rest retrieved from reference TRBV7-9 and TRBJ2-1, is DTGVSQNPRHKITKRGQNVTFRCDPISEHNRLYWYRQTLGQGPEFLTYFQNEAQLEKSRLLSDRFSAERPKGSFSTLEIQRTEQGDSAMYLCASSSLGQASSYNEQFFGPGTRLTVL.

The chain combines TRBV28 with TRBJ1-2, with TRBD1 identical over 7 bases. Germline V gene lookup returns CDR1 MDHEN and CDR2 SYDVKM. This CDR3 contains 15 residues. The V segment lost 5 bases and the J segment 5 bases; nucleotides outside the gene matches: 11. Here the CDR3 reads CASSLTSDRYYGYTF. The DNA of the CDR3 is TGTGCCAGCAGTCTAACCTCGGACAGGTATTATGGCTACACCTTC.

This chain links TRBV10-2 with TRBJ2-3; weak D call: TRBD2 (6 bases). The V end lost 6 bases, the J end lost 0 bases, and 22 bases lay between the germline ends. This CDR3 contains 18 residues. The germline V gene has CDR1 WSHSY and CDR2 SAAADI. CDR3 DNA: TGCGCCAGCAGCCCCGAGGGCCTGACTAGGGATAGCACAGATACGCAGTATTTT. This encodes CASSPEGLTRDSTDTQYF.

The chain recombines TRBV5-8 with TRBJ1-3; D ambiguous. Deletions cut 3 bases from V and 2 bases from J, with 15 bases between. CDR1 SGHTS and CDR2 YDEGEE come from the germline V gene. This CDR3 has 16 amino acids. CDR3 residues: CASSSLGRFTGNTIYF. The CDR3 nucleotides read TGTGCCAGCAGCTCTCTAGGGCGATTCACTGGAAACACCATATATTTT.

V usage is TRBV9 and J usage is TRBJ2-1; a possible D gene is TRBD2 (7 bases). The germline V and J ends were trimmed by 2 bases and 6 bases, with 15 bases remaining between them. The CDR3 has 15 residues. Germline CDR1 reads SGDLS; CDR2 reads YYNGEE. CDR3 loop: CASSVAGAPLNEQFF. CDR3 nucleotides: TGTGCCAGCAGCGTCGCGGGGGCCCCCCTCAATGAGCAGTTCTTC.

The chain combines TRBV3-1 (or the pseudogene TRBV3-2) with TRBJ2-7, with no clear D. Between the trimmed V and J ends, which lost 0 bases and 6 bases, there was a span of 15 bases. The germline V gene has CDR1 LGHDT and CDR2 YNNKEL (reference sequence). The CDR3 is 15 residues long. Written as DNA, the CDR3 is TGTGCCAGCAGCCAAGAGCCTCGTACGGATTCCGAGCAGTACTTC. It encodes CASSQEPRTDSEQYF.

This chain uses TRBV6-5 with TRBJ1-1; 8 nucleotides agree with TRBD1. The germline CDR1 and CDR2 sequences are MNHEY and SVGAGI. The CDR3 has 15 amino acids. The junction had 9 bases not matched to a gene; V was cut back by 6 bases and J by 3 bases. The CDR3 region is CASRGDRGRYTEAFF. For the CDR3, the DNA is TGTGCCAGCAGGGGAGACAGGGGACGCTACACTGAAGCTTTCTTT.

The gene calls are TRBV5-1 and TRBJ2-1, with D unresolved. CDR3 length: 15 residues. Germline V gene data show CDR1 as SGHRS and CDR2 as YFSETQ. The V gene lost 0 bases and the J gene lost 0 bases, with 7 bases spanning the gap. CDR3: CASSLDGASYNEQFF. Here the CDR3 DNA reads TGCGCCAGCAGCTTGGATGGAGCCTCCTACAATGAGCAGTTCTTC.

The chain uses TRBV27 and TRBJ1-1; perhaps TRBD1 as D (5 bases). Germline CDR1 reads MNHEY; CDR2 reads SMNVEV (reference sequence). Deletions cut 6 bases from V and 1 base from J, with 9 bases between. This CDR3 comprises 13 residues. In DNA form, the CDR3 reads TGTGCCAGCAGCCGCAGGGCGAACACTGAAGCTTTCTTT. Its translation is CASSRRANTEAFF.

The chain uses TRBV6-5 and TRBJ1-2; tentatively, D is TRBD1 (5 bases). The CDR3 totals 15 residues. Trimming pared 4 bases from V and 0 bases from J, leaving 12 bases between. CDR1 and CDR2 (germline): MNHEY, SVGAGI. The CDR3 is CASSFGTPANYGYTF. The DNA of the CDR3 is TGTGCCAGCAGTTTCGGGACGCCTGCTAACTATGGCTACACCTTC.

On this clone itself: At the DNA level, this CDR3 is encoded by other sequences in the same sample as well. The chain carries TRBV4-1 and TRBJ1-5; D not certain. CDR1 MGHRA and CDR2 YSYEKL come from the germline V gene. This CDR3 is built from 12 residues. Deletions cut 3 bases from V and 5 bases from J, with 5 bases between. The CDR3: CASSQDDQPQHF. CDR3 bases: TGCGCCAGCAGCCAGGACGATCAGCCCCAGCATTTT.

The CDR3 is CAWSSWEGAGGNTEAFF. For the CDR3, the DNA is TGTGCCTGGAGTTCCTGGGAGGGGGCAGGGGGGAACACTGAAGCTTTCTTT. This rearrangement joins TRBV30 to TRBJ1-1; TRBD1 agrees at 7 bases. This CDR3 has 17 residues. Germline trimming cut 2 bases from V and 1 base from J; bases unmatched to any gene: 13. Germline values: CDR1 GTSNPN, CDR2 SVGIG (reference sequence).

The V call is TRBV11-2, the J call TRBJ2-7, with 7 bases fitting TRBD1. CDR1 SGHAT and CDR2 FQNNGV come from the germline V gene. This CDR3 is 15 amino acids long. The V segment lost 4 bases and the J segment 4 bases; nucleotides outside the gene matches: 10. The CDR3 coding sequence is TGTGCCAGCAGCTGGTCCTCGGGACAGTTATACGAGCAGTACTTC. Its translation: CASSWSSGQLYEQYF.

V and J are TRBV19 and TRBJ1-2; D not certain. V was shortened by 6 bases and J by 6 bases, with 14 bases between the two germline ends. The germline V gene encodes CDR1 LNHDA and CDR2 SQIVND (reference sequence). This CDR3 contains 13 residues. The CDR3 sequence: CASRIRASDGYTF. Here the CDR3 DNA reads TGTGCCAGTAGAATCCGGGCCTCCGATGGCTACACCTTC.

The J gene is TRBJ1-3, the V gene TRBV4-1, with 7 bases identical to TRBD1. Germline assignment: CDR1 MGHRA and CDR2 YSYEKL. The CDR3 length is 13 residues. After removal of 4 bases from V and 4 bases from J, the junction contained 1 base not matched to a gene. Here the CDR3 reads CASSRGQGNTIYF. The CDR3 DNA sequence: TGCGCCAGCAGCCGGGGACAGGGAAACACCATATATTTT.

V gene TRBV3-1 (or the pseudogene TRBV3-2) combines with J gene TRBJ2-1, with TRBD2 identical over 14 bases. The length of the CDR3 is 17 residues. V trimming: 3 bases; J trimming: 4 bases; junction bases outside the gene matches: 5. Per germline, CDR1 LGHDT and CDR2 YNNKEL (reference sequence). The DNA for the CDR3 is TGTGCCAGCAGCCATCGAGGACTAGCGGGGGGATACAATGAGCAGTTCTTC. Its protein product is CASSHRGLAGGYNEQFF.

The chain links TRBV10-3 to TRBJ2-3; D might be TRBD2 (6 bases). Trimming took 9 bases from V and 0 from J, leaving 16 bases between them. The CDR3 runs 15 residues. Germline values: CDR1 ENHRY, CDR2 SYGVKD. CDR3 coding DNA: TGTGCCATGGGGACTGCAGAACCTAGCACAGATACGCAGTATTTT. This sequence encodes CAMGTAEPSTDTQYF.

The chain couples TRBV12-5 to TRBJ2-1, with TRBD1 matching 11 bases. Trimming took 0 bases from V and 6 from J; bases not matched to a gene: 4. The CDR3 is 16 amino acids. The V gene's germline CDR1 is LGHNT and CDR2 FRNRAP. The CDR3 DNA is TGTGCTAGTGGTTTGGTAATAGGGACAGGGGGCAATGAGCAGTTCTTC. It yields the protein CASGLVIGTGGNEQFF.

The V and J genes are TRBV7-2 and TRBJ1-3, with TRBD1 as a possible D gene (6 bases). CDR3 length equals 15 residues. From germline, CDR1 is SGHTA and CDR2 FQGNSA. V was pared by 5 bases and J by 2 bases, with 13 bases between. The CDR3 here is CASSPQGGPGNTIYF. The CDR3, as DNA: TGTGCCAGCAGCCCACAAGGGGGGCCTGGAAACACCATATATTTT.